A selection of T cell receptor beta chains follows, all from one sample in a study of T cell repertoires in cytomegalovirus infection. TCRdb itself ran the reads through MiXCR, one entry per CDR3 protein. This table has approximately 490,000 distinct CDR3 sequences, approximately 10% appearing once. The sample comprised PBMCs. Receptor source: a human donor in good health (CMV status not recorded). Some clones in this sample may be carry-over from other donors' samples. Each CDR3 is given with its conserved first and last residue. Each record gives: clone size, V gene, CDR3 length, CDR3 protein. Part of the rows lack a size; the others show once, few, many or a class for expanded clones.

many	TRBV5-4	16	CASSLRREFRTDTQYF
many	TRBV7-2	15	CASSLAGLRNQPQHF
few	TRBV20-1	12	CSASDRNYGYTF
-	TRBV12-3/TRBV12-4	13	CASRKGLHYEQYF
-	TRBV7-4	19	CASSSRLAGGPVRADTQYF
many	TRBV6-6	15	CASSPRQGSTDTQYF
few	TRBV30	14	CAWRGRGGLYGYTF
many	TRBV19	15	CASSLGTGIYYEQYF
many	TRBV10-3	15	CAISETASSTDTQYF
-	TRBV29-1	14	CSVEGGMREDEQFF